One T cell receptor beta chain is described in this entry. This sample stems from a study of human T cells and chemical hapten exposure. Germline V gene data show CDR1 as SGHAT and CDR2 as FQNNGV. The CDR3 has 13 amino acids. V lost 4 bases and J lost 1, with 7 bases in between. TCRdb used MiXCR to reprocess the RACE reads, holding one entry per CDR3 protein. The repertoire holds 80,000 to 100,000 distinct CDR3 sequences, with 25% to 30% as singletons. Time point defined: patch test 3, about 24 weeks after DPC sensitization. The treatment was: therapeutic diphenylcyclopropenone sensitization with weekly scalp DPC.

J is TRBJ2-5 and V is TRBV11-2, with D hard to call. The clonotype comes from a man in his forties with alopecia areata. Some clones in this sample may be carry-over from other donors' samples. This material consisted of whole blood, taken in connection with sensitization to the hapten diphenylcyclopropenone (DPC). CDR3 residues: CASSSRRQETQYF. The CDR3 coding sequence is TGTGCCAGCAGCTCTCGACGCCAAGAGACCCAGTACTTC.